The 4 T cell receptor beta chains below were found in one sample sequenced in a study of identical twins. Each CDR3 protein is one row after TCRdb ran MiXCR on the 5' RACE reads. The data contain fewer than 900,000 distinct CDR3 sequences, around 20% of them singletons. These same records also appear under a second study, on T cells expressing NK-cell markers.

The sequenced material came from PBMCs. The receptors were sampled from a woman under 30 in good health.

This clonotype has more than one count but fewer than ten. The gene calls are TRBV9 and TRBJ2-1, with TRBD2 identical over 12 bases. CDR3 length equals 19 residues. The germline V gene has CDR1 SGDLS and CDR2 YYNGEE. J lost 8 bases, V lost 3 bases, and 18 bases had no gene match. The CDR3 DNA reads TGTGCCAGCAGCGGAAAGGGTACGGGACTAGCGGGCCCCAAGGATGAGCAGTTCTTC. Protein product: CASSGKGTGLAGPKDEQFF. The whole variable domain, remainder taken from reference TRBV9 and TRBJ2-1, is DSGVTQTPKHLITATGQRVTLRCSPRSGDLSVYWYQQSLDQGLQFLIQYYNGEERAKGNILERFSAQQFPDLHSELNLSSLELGDSALYFCASSGKGTGLAGPKDEQFFGPGTRLTVL.

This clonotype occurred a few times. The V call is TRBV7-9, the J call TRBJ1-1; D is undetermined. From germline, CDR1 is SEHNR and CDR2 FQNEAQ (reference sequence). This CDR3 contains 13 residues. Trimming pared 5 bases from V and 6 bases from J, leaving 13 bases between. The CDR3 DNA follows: TGTGCCAGCAGCCATGCTGCGAAGCCTGAAGCTTTCTTT. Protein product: CASSHAAKPEAFF.

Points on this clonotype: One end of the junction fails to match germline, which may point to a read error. The chain's CDR3 is CACSYRGTGLEQPYNEQFF. The CDR3 DNA reads TGTGCCTGCAGCTACCGTGGAACCGGACTAGAACAGCCCTACAATGAGCAGTTCTTC. The chain links TRBV2 to TRBJ2-1; TRBD2 agrees at 7 bases. The length of the CDR3 is 19 residues. Germline lookup yields CDR1 SNHLY and CDR2 FYNNEI.

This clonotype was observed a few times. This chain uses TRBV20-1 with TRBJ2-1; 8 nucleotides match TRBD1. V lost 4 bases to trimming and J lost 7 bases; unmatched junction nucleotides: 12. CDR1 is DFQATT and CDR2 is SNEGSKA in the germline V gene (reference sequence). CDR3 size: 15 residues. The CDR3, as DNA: TGCAGTGCTATTAAGCCAGGGGGCCTGGGGAATGAGCAGTTCTTC. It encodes CSAIKPGGLGNEQFF.